This entry is about one T cell receptor (beta chain). The antigen remains undetermined. This entry comes from a study of T cell responses to AZD1222 COVID-19 vaccine. Study-level points and caveats: Two AZD1222 doses significantly raised spike-specific TCR breadth and depth over controls. Just a handful of people given AZD1222 tested seropositive at baseline. White British ancestry dominated among donors, who included more females, and clonal diversity was possibly underestimated.

Some clones are missing from TCRdb's copy, which holds only in-frame ones; the method was immunoSEQ multiplex PCR. The repertoire holds about 100,000 clones, with about 89% as singletons. Sample: peripheral blood, taken on day 0 of MenACWY control vaccination. This sequence was found in an adult in good health.

This CDR3 reads CASSLVSATSSYNEQFF. The CDR3 bases are TGCGCCAGCAGCTTGGTAAGCGCAACAAGCTCCTACAATGAGCAGTTCTTC. The rearrangement uses TRBV5-1 and TRBJ2-1; D unresolved. The length of the CDR3 is 17 residues. CDR1 SGHRS and CDR2 YFSETQ come from the germline V gene. Trimming took off 0 bases at V and 0 bases at J, with 13 bases between the two ends. The variable domain in full, with the rest retrieved from reference TRBV5-1 and TRBJ2-1, is KAGVTQTPRYLIKTRGQQVTLSCSPISGHRSVSWYQQTPGQGLQFLFEYFSETQRNKGNFPGRFSGRQFSNSRSEMNVSTLELGDSALYLCASSLVSATSSYNEQFFGPGTRLTVL.